This TCR beta chain was sequenced during a study of T cell responses to AZD1222 COVID-19 vaccine. Study observations and caveats: Seropositive AZD1222 recipients at baseline numbered only 6 or 7. Females outnumbered males among donors, who were mostly white British; clonal diversity was possibly underestimated.

CDR3 length: 16 amino acids. Germline V gives CDR1 SGDLS, CDR2 YYNGEE. V was pared by 1 base and J by 6 bases, with 17 bases between. The repertoire was sequenced with immunoSEQ multiplex PCR; TCRdb's copy has only in-frame clones and lacks some. The sample contains 200,000 or so clones, around 93% of which appear only once. A remark on this clone: As yet, its antigen is unknown.

Here the sequenced sample was peripheral blood, taken on day 0 of AZD1222 vaccination. The origin of this receptor is an adult in good health. The chain carries TRBV9 and TRBJ1-3, with D unresolved. The CDR3 DNA reads as TGTGCCAGCAGCGTAAGCCAACCATCTGGGGTAAACACCATATATTTT. Residues: CASSVSQPSGVNTIYF.